The clone carrying this T cell receptor (beta chain) was picked up a small number of times. Trimming removed 7 bases at V and 1 base at J, with 11 bases between. Germline CDR1 reads MNHNY; CDR2 reads SVGAGI (reference sequence). The CDR3 is made up of 13 amino acids. The method was immunoSEQ multiplex PCR; TCRdb's version includes in-frame clones alone and lacks a portion of them. The sample holds about 69,000 clones, about four fifths seen once. These data belong to a study of OX40 agonist ivuxolimab in advanced cancers. Individuals having autoimmune disease history or systemic immunosuppression were not enrolled.

This chain joins TRBV6-6 and TRBJ2-7; D is uncertain. The sample consisted of CD4+ or CD8+ T cells sorted from blood, taken in a trial of the OX40 agonist ivuxolimab. This TCR came from an adult with an advanced solid tumor such as melanoma, head and neck, liver or kidney cancer. CDR3 sequence (DNA): TGTGCCAGCAAGATCCCGTTTTCCTACGAGCAGTACTTC. Translated: CASKIPFSYEQYF.